This T cell receptor (beta chain) comes out of a study of blood T cell repertoires in COVID-19 (dated by TCRdb to the early 2020s). About the study as a whole: The collaborator samples originated in the United States, Italy and Spain and spanned the acute and convalescent phases of COVID-19. Deeply sampled blood TCRbeta repertoires from subjects exposed to, actively infected with, or recovered from COVID-19 were included in the dataset. The prospective study material was composed of cDNA or gDNA derived from T cells, B-cell-depleted T cells, or PBMCs. Where available, HLA class I and class II types were obtained from metadata supplied by the sample provider rather than from assay-based typing. The repertoires were released in a freely available public database meant as a resource for research on the immune response to SARS-CoV-2. The sample metadata nearly always contained a de-identified subject ID, COVID-19 status, age in years and sex. Samples were obtained from the ongoing ImmuneRACE study (first 160 participants) and from 1,200 or so subjects provided by 6 global collaborators. The study at large found these results: How much clinical and demographic metadata was included differed by source and by participant, and the metadata was provided uncurated.

Comments on this clone: Its cognate antigen has yet to be identified. Base qualities are not provided; no much larger clone lies one nucleotide away.

Trimming leaves V shorter by 6 bases and J shorter by 8 bases, with the junction holding 7 bases beyond the gene matches. From the cysteine through the phenylalanine, the CDR3 covers 14 amino acids. CDR3 DNA is the only sequence kept; it has 42 bases, read in frame from the first base. CDR1 and CDR2, looked up from the germline V gene, are MNHEY and SVGAGI. TCRbeta CDR3 regions were amplified from genomic DNA using the immunoSEQ Assay, a bias-controlled multiplex PCR. The authors processed their data as follows. Nucleated cell counts per sample were estimated from amplification of reference gene primers within the assay. To quantify the absolute abundance of each unique TCRbeta CDR3 rearrangement, sequence reads were collapsed and filtered. For each sample, productive Simpson clonality was calculated as the square root of Simpson's diversity index over productive rearrangements. Drawn from immuneACCESS, this table holds only the in-frame rearrangements with V and J called that TCRdb kept. Clones are partly lost; checked studies trace under half to an unresolved V gene and leave the rest unexplained. That table furnishes V, J and clone size, whereas the DNA furnished D and trimming. The sample yields some 10,000 clones; approximately 91% were counted once. Less than 25% of the sample is held by the ten biggest clonotypes.

Whole blood was collected in K2EDTA tubes by collaborating institutions according to the institutions' own protocols. For TCRbeta analysis, collaborator samples were shipped as frozen whole blood, as isolated PBMCs, or as DNA extracted from either sample type. The clonotype comes from a woman between 55 and 75 years old with active COVID-19. The sample consisted of peripheral blood. Recombination connected TRBV6-5 to TRBJ1-4, with 9 middle bases fitting TRBD1. DNA sequence: TGTGCCAGCAGCAGGGACAGGGAGTACGAAAAACTGTTTTTT. It encodes CASSRDREYEKLFF.